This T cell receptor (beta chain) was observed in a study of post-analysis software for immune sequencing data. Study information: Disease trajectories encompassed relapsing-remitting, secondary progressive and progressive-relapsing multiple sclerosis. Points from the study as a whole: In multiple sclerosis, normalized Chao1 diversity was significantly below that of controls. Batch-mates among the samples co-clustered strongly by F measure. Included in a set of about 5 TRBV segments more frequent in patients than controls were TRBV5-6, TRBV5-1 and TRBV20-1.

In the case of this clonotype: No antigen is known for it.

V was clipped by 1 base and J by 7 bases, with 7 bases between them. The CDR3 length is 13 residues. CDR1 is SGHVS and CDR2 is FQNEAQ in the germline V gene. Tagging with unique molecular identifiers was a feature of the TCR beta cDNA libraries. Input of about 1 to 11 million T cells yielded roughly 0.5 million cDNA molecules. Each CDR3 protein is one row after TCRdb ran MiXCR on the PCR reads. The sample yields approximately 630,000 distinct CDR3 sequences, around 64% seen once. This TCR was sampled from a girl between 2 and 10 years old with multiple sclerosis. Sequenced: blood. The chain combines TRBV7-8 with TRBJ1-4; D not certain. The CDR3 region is CASSLGTVEKLFF. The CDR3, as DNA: TGTGCCAGCAGCTTAGGGACGGTTGAAAAACTGTTTTTT.